This T cell receptor beta chain appears in the sequencing data of a study of shared clonotypes between healthy human individuals. Sequenced by immunoSEQ multiplex PCR; TCRdb stores in-frame clones only, minus some. The sample shows roughly 2.5 million clones, roughly 92% of them seen only once. Material for sequencing was naive CD4+ T cells sorted from blood. Subset: CD45RA+ positively selected. The TCR was taken from a young man in good health.

CDR3 loop: CASSLAPGQGLFGNTIYF. CDR3 nucleotide sequence: TGTGCCAGCAGCTTGGCCCCGGGACAGGGTCTTTTTGGAAACACCATATATTTT. The gene calls are TRBV5-4 and TRBJ1-3, with 9 bases identical to TRBD1. The CDR3 loop spans 18 amino acids. The trim removed 0 bases at V and 3 bases at J, leaving 10 bases unmatched. Germline V gene lookup returns CDR1 SGHNT and CDR2 YYREEE (reference sequence).